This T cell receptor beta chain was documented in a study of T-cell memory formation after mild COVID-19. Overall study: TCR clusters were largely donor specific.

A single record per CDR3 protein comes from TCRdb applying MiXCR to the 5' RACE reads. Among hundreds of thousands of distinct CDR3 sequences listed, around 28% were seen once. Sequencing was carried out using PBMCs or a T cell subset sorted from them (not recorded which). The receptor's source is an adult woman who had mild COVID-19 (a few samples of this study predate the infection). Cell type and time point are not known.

CDR3 region: CSVSTDLSNQPQHF. The CDR3 coding sequence is TGCAGCGTCTCGACAGATCTCAGCAATCAGCCCCAGCATTTT. The rearrangement links TRBV29-1 to TRBJ1-5, with D maybe TRBD1 (5 bases). Germline CDR1 is SQVTM and CDR2 is ANQGSEA. CDR3 size: 14 residues. V was pared by 6 bases and J by 1 base, with 13 bases between.